Given below is one T cell receptor beta chain in context. Clones were sequenced by immunoSEQ multiplex PCR, and TCRdb holds only the in-frame ones, with some missing. The data contain 100,000 to 150,000 clones, about 80% of them singletons. This record belongs to a study of blood T cell repertoires in COVID-19. Per germline, CDR1 MNHEY and CDR2 SMNVEV (reference sequence). The V segment lost 7 bases and the J segment 3 bases; nucleotides outside the gene matches: 27. There are 21 residues in the CDR3. This TCR was sampled from a man aged 60 to 69 with acute or convalescent COVID-19. This chain joins TRBV27 and TRBJ2-5; TRBD2 aligns across 9 bases. The source material was peripheral blood. The CDR3 nucleotides read TGTGCCAGCATGACACCCCCAGACGATAGCGGGAGTAGAGTTAGGGAAGAGACCCAGTACTTC. Translated: CASMTPPDDSGSRVREETQYF.